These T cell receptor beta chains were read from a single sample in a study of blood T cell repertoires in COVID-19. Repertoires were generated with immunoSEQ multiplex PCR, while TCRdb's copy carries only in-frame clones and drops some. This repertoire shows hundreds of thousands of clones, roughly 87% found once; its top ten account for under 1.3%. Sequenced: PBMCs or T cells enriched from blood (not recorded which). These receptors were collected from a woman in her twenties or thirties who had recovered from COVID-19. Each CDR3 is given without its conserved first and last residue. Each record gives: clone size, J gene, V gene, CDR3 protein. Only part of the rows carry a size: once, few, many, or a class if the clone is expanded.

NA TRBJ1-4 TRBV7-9 ASSPGRNEKLF
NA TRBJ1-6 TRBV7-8 ASSPQTANSPLH
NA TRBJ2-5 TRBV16 ASSQSGQGQETQY
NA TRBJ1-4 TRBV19 ASSIDWHREEKLF
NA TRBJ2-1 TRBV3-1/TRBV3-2 ASSPQGGTGLDEQF
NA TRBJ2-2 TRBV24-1 ATSGRGPNTGELF
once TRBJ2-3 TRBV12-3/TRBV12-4 ASRISTDTQY
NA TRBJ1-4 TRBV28 ASSLGQGNEKLF
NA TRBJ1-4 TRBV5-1 ASSSRDSTNEKLF
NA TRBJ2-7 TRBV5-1 ASSSFTGISNDEQY
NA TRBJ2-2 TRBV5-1 ASSIREDNTGELF
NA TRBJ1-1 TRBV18 ASSPPGRNTEAF
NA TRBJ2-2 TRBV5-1 ASGTAYSGELF
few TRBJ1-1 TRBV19 ASQFQGRTEAF
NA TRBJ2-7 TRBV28 ASRDSTRPYEQY
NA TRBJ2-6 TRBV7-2 ASSHRVTAGANVLT
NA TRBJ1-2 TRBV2 ASSPGQATGGYT
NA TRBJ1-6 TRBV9 ASSVDARGNSPLH
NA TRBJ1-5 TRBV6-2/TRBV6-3 ASSYSRTGGRHQPQH
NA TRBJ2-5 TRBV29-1 SVEDQRGQGDETQY
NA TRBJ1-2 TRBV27 ASAPTGSAYGYT
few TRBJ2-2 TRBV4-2 ASSQEGGGNTGELF
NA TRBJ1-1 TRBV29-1 SVGGATRMNTEAF
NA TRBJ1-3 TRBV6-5 ASSTGQGAGNTIY
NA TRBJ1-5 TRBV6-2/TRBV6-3 ASSPHSGGGNNQPQH
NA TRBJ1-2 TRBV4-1 ASSQSTRQGADGYT
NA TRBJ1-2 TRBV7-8 ASSHGLGGYT
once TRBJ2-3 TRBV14 ASSQVRRQTTDTQY
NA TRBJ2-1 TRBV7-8 ASSLRLAGGPYNEQF
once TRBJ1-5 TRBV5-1 ASSLAGNQPQH
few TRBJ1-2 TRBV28 ASSQLANYGYT
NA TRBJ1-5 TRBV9 ASSVDDSDQPQH
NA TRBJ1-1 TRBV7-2 ASSFDRGRGEAF
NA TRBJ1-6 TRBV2 ASRQDNSPLH
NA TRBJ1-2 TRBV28 ATMTGPYGYT
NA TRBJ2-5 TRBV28 ASSSLTSGGWSETQY
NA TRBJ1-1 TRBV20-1 SASRGTGRTEAF
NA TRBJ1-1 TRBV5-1 ASKAAVNTEAF
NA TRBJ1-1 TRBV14 ASSQDMGSEAF
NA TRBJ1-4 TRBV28 ASTPAGATNEKLF
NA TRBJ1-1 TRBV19 ASSTTGGRYTEAF
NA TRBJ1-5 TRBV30 AWSLTGGRQPQH
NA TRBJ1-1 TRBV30 ASRQAYTEAF
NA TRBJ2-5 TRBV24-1 ATSDRGTAQETQY
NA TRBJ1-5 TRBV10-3 ATRGQNQPQH
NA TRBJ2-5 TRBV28 ASSPGGAPETQY
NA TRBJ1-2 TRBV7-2 ASSLELARRQGYGYT
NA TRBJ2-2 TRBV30 AWRQETGELF
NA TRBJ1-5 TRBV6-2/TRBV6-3 ASSYEGRGHNQPQH
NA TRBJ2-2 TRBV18 ASSAQGVNTGELF
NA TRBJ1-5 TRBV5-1 ASSLGIRQESQPQH
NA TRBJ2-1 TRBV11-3 ASSRLAGGSNEQF